The 31 T cell receptor beta chains presented below share a single source sample, sequenced in a study of shared clonotypes between healthy human individuals. Here immunoSEQ multiplex PCR was the method, and the copy in TCRdb shows in-frame clones only, minus some. This table has some 240,000 clones, approximately 65% appearing once. The source material was memory CD4+ T cells sorted from blood. Subset described: CD45RA-negative fraction. The receptors originated from a man aged 25-45 years in good health.

This chain joins TRBV10-3 and TRBJ2-3; D is uncertain. Germline V gene data show CDR1 as ENHRY and CDR2 as SYGVKD. Trimming pared 1 base from V and 6 bases from J, leaving 5 bases between. The length of the CDR3 is 12 residues. CDR3 DNA: TGTGCCATCAGTGAGTTTAGGGATACGCAGTATTTT. Amino acid sequence: CAISEFRDTQYF.

The V call is TRBV6-1, the J call TRBJ1-4; D remains ambiguous. The CDR3 runs to 13 residues. Germline assignment: CDR1 MNHNS and CDR2 SASEGT. V was cut by 2 bases and J by 4 bases, with 5 bases left in between. CDR3 sequence (DNA): TGTGCCAGCAGTGAACGCCTTAATGAAAAACTGTTTTTT. Translation gives CASSERLNEKLFF.

The DNA of the CDR3 is TGTGCCAGCAGTTCCTACGGTGCTCAGCCCCAGCATTTT. It codes for CASSSYGAQPQHF. The chain uses TRBV27 and TRBJ1-5; unclear D gene. Germline loops: CDR1 MNHEY, CDR2 SMNVEV (reference sequence). This CDR3 has 13 residues. V was pared by 4 bases and J by 6 bases, with 10 bases between.

This clone was observed once. This chain uses TRBV5-1 with TRBJ2-3; 11 positions match TRBD2. This CDR3 has 14 amino acids. V dropped 9 bases and J dropped 5; count of bases not matched to a gene: 8. Per the germline V gene, CDR1 is SGHRS and CDR2 is YFSETQ. The CDR3 coding sequence is TGCGCCACCTTTAGCGGGAGGGCCGGAGATACGCAGTATTTT. Its protein is CATFSGRAGDTQYF.

The table lists this clone with a few counts. The chain carries TRBV5-1 and TRBJ2-1; TRBD1 or TRBD2 may be the D gene (5 bases each). This CDR3 comprises 15 residues. Germline loops: CDR1 SGHRS, CDR2 YFSETQ. V lost 0 bases, J lost 9 bases, and 16 bases lay in between. The CDR3 here is CASSLGGVRSGEQFF. For the CDR3, the DNA is TGCGCCAGCAGCTTGGGAGGGGTTCGAAGCGGTGAGCAGTTCTTC.

In regard to this clone: A much more abundant neighbour one base away suggests this may be a read error. V usage is TRBV11-2 and J usage is TRBJ2-1; 9 bases align to TRBD2. The CDR3 consists of 15 residues. Germline CDR1 is SGHAT and CDR2 is FQNNGV. J gave up 0 bases and V 5 bases, and 2 bases lay outside the gene matches. CDR3 bases: TGTGCCAGCAGCCGTAGCGGGAGCTCCTACAATGAGCAGTTCTTC. Protein sequence: CASSRSGSSYNEQFF.

This clone has more than one count but fewer than ten. The chain links TRBV28 to TRBJ1-5; 8 nucleotides match TRBD1. V shed 3 bases and J 6 bases; nucleotides not matched to a gene: 7. The germline V gene encodes CDR1 MDHEN and CDR2 SYDVKM. The CDR3 runs 15 residues. CDR3 loop: CASSFRTGSSQPQHF. Here the CDR3 DNA reads TGTGCCAGCAGTTTCCGGACAGGGTCGAGTCAGCCCCAGCATTTT.

This rearrangement joins TRBV18 to TRBJ2-7; D is possibly TRBD1 (5 bases). Germline V CDR1 and CDR2: KGHSH, LQKENI. Trimming cost V 3 bases and J 6 bases, with 18 bases left between them. The CDR3 has 15 residues. Here the CDR3 DNA reads TGTGCCAGCTCACCCGACAGTCAACGGATCGGCGAGCAGTACTTC. Protein sequence: CASSPDSQRIGEQYF. The variable domain in full, with the rest retrieved from reference TRBV18 and TRBJ2-7, is NAGVMQNPRHLVRRRGQEARLRCSPMKGHSHVYWYRQLPEEGLKFMVYLQKENIIDESGMPKERFSAEFPKEGPSILRIQQVVRGDSAAYFCASSPDSQRIGEQYFGPGTRLTVT.

The V gene is TRBV5-1, the J gene TRBJ2-2; 12 nucleotides match TRBD2. CDR3 length: 16 amino acids. The trim removed 6 bases at V and 1 base at J, leaving 4 bases unmatched. Germline assignment: CDR1 SGHRS and CDR2 YFSETQ. The CDR3 nucleotides are TGCGCCAGCACCCTACTAGCGGGAGGGAACACCGGGGAGCTGTTTTTT. Its translation is CASTLLAGGNTGELFF.

In its sample, this clone was seen once. At one end, the junction sequence differs from germline, possibly due to a read error. Other DNA sequences in the same sample also yield this CDR3. The chain's CDR3 is CASRGTSGRTGELFF. The CDR3 region has the DNA TGTGCCAGCAGAGGGACTAGCGGGAGGACCGGAGAGCTGTTTTTT. The J gene is TRBJ2-2, the V gene TRBV6-6; TRBD2 matches at 15 bases. Germline loops: CDR1 MNHNY, CDR2 SVGAGI (reference sequence). This CDR3 spans 15 amino acids.

This rearrangement joins TRBV5-4 to TRBJ1-1, with D maybe TRBD1 (5 bases). The germline CDR1 and CDR2 sequences are SGHNT and YYREEE (reference sequence). V gave up 0 bases and J gave up 6 bases, with 12 bases separating them. This CDR3 is built from 14 residues. CDR3 coding DNA: TGTGCCAGCAGCTTGGATGCAGGGTCTGCTGAAGCTTTCTTT. Residues: CASSLDAGSAEAFF. Full variable domain (rest looked up from reference TRBV5-4 and TRBJ1-1): ETGVTQSPTHLIKTRGQQVTLRCSSQSGHNTVSWYQQALGQGPQFIFQYYREEENGRGNFPPRFSGLQFPNYSSELNVNALELDDSALYLCASSLDAGSAEAFFGQGTRLTVV.

This clone was detected only a few times. This chain uses TRBV11-2 with TRBJ2-7, with D unclear. This CDR3 is 14 amino acids long. From germline, CDR1 is SGHAT and CDR2 FQNNGV. V gave up 0 bases and J gave up 0 bases, with 6 bases separating them. The CDR3 coding sequence is TGTGCCAGCAGCTTAGACACTCACTCCTACGAGCAGTACTTC. This sequence encodes CASSLDTHSYEQYF.

The gene calls are TRBV9 and TRBJ1-2; tentatively, D is TRBD1 (6 bases). V was trimmed by 0 bases and J by 7 bases, leaving 19 bases between them. Germline CDR1 is SGDLS and CDR2 is YYNGEE. The CDR3 loop spans 16 amino acids. CDR3 amino acids: CASSVAAQGPPSGYTF. Written as DNA, the CDR3 is TGTGCCAGCAGCGTAGCCGCGCAGGGGCCCCCCAGTGGCTACACCTTC.

This sequence joins TRBV27 and TRBJ1-2; D remains unclear. This CDR3 is built from 14 residues. In germline, CDR1 is MNHEY, CDR2 SMNVEV (reference sequence). V lost 5 bases to trimming and J lost 3 bases, with 13 bases between them. As DNA, the CDR3 is TGTGCCAGCAGTCCTAAGACTCCATACTATGGCTACACCTTC. Translation gives CASSPKTPYYGYTF.

This clone was observed a few times. V is TRBV28 and J is TRBJ2-5, with TRBD2 as a possible D gene (5 bases). Trimming cost V 8 bases and J 0 bases, with 16 bases left between them. CDR1 and CDR2 from the germline V gene are MDHEN and SYDVKM. CDR3 length equals 15 residues. The CDR3 loop reads CASLRGRAYQETQYF. The CDR3 DNA is TGTGCCAGCCTCCGGGGTAGGGCGTACCAAGAGACCCAGTACTTC.

The chain carries TRBV18 and TRBJ2-3; 14 bases fit TRBD2. The CDR3 has 16 amino acids. The germline CDR1 and CDR2 sequences are KGHSH and LQKENI. V lost 3 bases to trimming and J lost 8 bases; unmatched junction nucleotides: 7. The CDR3 loop is CASSPTGLAGVRTQYF. CDR3 DNA: TGTGCCAGCTCACCGACGGGACTAGCGGGAGTCCGTACGCAGTATTTT.

The rearrangement links TRBV7-2 to TRBJ1-2; D gene ambiguous. This CDR3 spans 16 amino acids. V shed 5 bases and J shed 7 bases, with 23 bases lying between them. Germline lookup yields CDR1 SGHTA and CDR2 FQGNSA. The CDR3 bases are TGTGCCAGCAGCCAACGACTCAAGCGGATGGTGGGTGGCTACACCTTC. Its protein product is CASSQRLKRMVGGYTF.

Points on this clone: It may be a read error: a sequence one base away is much more abundant. The gene calls are TRBV10-3 and TRBJ2-5, with TRBD2 matching over 8 bases. The CDR3 runs 16 residues. Germline V CDR1 and CDR2: ENHRY, SYGVKD. J lost 4 bases, V lost 3 bases, and 10 bases had no gene match. CDR3 loop: CAISERLAGGGETQYF. The CDR3 region has the DNA TGTGCCATCAGTGAACGGTTGGCGGGGGGCGGAGAGACCCAGTACTTC.

CDR3 protein: CASSVGLSPTDTQYF. The CDR3 DNA sequence: TGTGCCAGTAGTGTGGGCCTCAGCCCCACAGATACGCAGTATTTT. The chain combines TRBV19 with TRBJ2-3; no firm D call. Trimming took off 5 bases at V and 2 bases at J, with 14 bases between the two ends. The CDR3 extends over 15 amino acids. The germline gives CDR1 LNHDA, CDR2 SQIVND (reference sequence).

About this clone: This specimen includes other DNA sequences encoding the same CDR3. The chain employs TRBV11-2 and TRBJ2-3; the D gene could be TRBD1 or TRBD2 (6 bases each). The germline CDR1 and CDR2 sequences are SGHAT and FQNNGV. The CDR3 is 15 residues long. Deletions cut 2 bases from V and 0 bases from J, with 9 bases between. This chain's CDR3 is CASSLRGTSTDTQYF. CDR3 coding DNA: TGTGCCAGCAGCTTAAGGGGGACTAGCACAGATACGCAGTATTTT.

This chain joins TRBV29-1 and TRBJ2-7; D might be TRBD1 or TRBD2, each matching 5 bases. The V end was cut by 6 bases, the J end by 3 bases, with 15 bases between. This CDR3 is 13 amino acids long. Germline CDR1 SQVTM, CDR2 ANQGSEA. CDR3 bases: TGCAGCGTCGGGACGGCTTTAGGCTACGAGCAGTACTTC. Residues: CSVGTALGYEQYF.

This clone was picked up many times. The rearrangement links TRBV7-3 to TRBJ2-1; 13 bases line up with TRBD2. The CDR3 runs to 18 residues. Germline CDR1 reads SGHTA; CDR2 reads FQGTGA. Losses at the gene ends were 4 bases for V and 10 bases for J; bases not matched to a gene: 16. The CDR3 spells CASSSHVGTSGTSPEQFF. As DNA, the CDR3 is TGTGCCAGCAGCTCTCATGTAGGGACTAGCGGGACATCCCCAGAGCAGTTCTTC.

This clone was seen at least ten times. This chain links TRBV2 with TRBJ1-1; D call uncertain. The V end was cut by 6 bases, the J end by 4 bases, with 12 bases between. Germline-derived CDR1 and CDR2 are SNHLY and FYNNEI. This CDR3 comprises 13 residues. CDR3 sequence: CASRVWVGTEAFF. The DNA of the CDR3 is TGTGCCAGCAGGGTGTGGGTGGGCACTGAAGCTTTCTTT.

This clone appeared a few times. The chain has TRBV12-5 and TRBJ2-2; no clear D. This CDR3 contains 13 residues. The V gene lost 4 bases and the J gene lost 1 base, with 4 bases spanning the gap. In germline, CDR1 is LGHNT, CDR2 FRNRAP. CDR3 nucleotides: TGTGCTAGTGGTTCCGGGAACACCGGGGAGCTGTTTTTT. This codes for CASGSGNTGELFF.

This clone has only one observation. The V call is TRBV2, the J call TRBJ2-7; D is possibly TRBD2 (6 bases). The CDR3 consists of 14 residues. Deletions cut 3 bases from V and 2 bases from J, with 11 bases between. The germline gives CDR1 SNHLY, CDR2 FYNNEI. The CDR3: CASSELAVTYEQYF. Written as DNA, the CDR3 is TGTGCCAGCAGTGAGTTAGCGGTGACCTACGAGCAGTACTTC.

This clone was seen a handful of times. The chain uses TRBV27 and TRBJ1-5; 12 bases map to TRBD1. This CDR3 contains 16 residues. Germline CDR1 MNHEY, CDR2 SMNVEV (reference sequence). The trim removed 5 bases at V and 4 bases at J, leaving 6 bases unmatched. The chain's CDR3 is CASSMGTGGFNQPQHF. The CDR3 DNA reads TGTGCCAGCAGTATGGGGACAGGGGGCTTTAATCAGCCCCAGCATTTT.

The chain recombines TRBV5-4 with TRBJ2-3; the match to TRBD2 covers 7 bases. This CDR3 is built from 15 residues. The V and J ends lost 4 bases and 2 bases, in that order; junction bases with no gene match: 7. The germline V gene has CDR1 SGHNT and CDR2 YYREEE (reference sequence). CDR3 residues: CASSPGTTFTDTQYF. The CDR3 coding sequence is TGTGCCAGCAGCCCGGGGACTACTTTCACAGATACGCAGTATTTT.

The gene calls are TRBV7-9 and TRBJ1-2; D not resolved. The CDR3 consists of 15 residues. Deletions cut 1 base from V and 2 bases from J, with 11 bases between. CDR1 SEHNR and CDR2 FQNEAQ come from the germline V gene (reference sequence). CDR3 protein: CASSLDIGQNYGYTF. The CDR3 DNA sequence: TGTGCCAGCAGCTTAGATATTGGTCAAAACTATGGCTACACCTTC.

This clone has just a few counts. The chain couples TRBV5-1 to TRBJ2-3; 8 bases match TRBD1. Germline V CDR1 and CDR2: SGHRS, YFSETQ. The CDR3 runs to 16 residues. V was pared by 1 base and J by 4 bases, with 8 bases of the junction left unmatched. DNA of the CDR3: TGCGCCAGCAGCTTGACAGGGGGGCTGGGGGCAGATACGCAGTATTTT. Translated, it gives CASSLTGGLGADTQYF.

CDR3 protein: CASSQYQETQYF. CDR3 DNA: TGTGCCAGCAGCCAGTACCAAGAGACCCAGTACTTC. The V and J genes are TRBV7-6 and TRBJ2-5, with D uncertain. Germline loops: CDR1 SGHVS, CDR2 FNYEAQ. Deletions cut 5 bases from V and 0 bases from J, with 4 bases between. The CDR3 length is 12 residues.

The rearrangement joins TRBV9 to TRBJ2-5; D perhaps matches TRBD1 (5 bases). Germline CDR1 reads SGDLS; CDR2 reads YYNGEE. There are 14 residues in the CDR3. V dropped 0 bases and J dropped 5 bases, with 11 bases sitting between them. In nucleotides, the CDR3 is TGTGCCAGCAGCGTAGCTAGGGGTTCGGAGACCCAGTACTTC. Translation: CASSVARGSETQYF.